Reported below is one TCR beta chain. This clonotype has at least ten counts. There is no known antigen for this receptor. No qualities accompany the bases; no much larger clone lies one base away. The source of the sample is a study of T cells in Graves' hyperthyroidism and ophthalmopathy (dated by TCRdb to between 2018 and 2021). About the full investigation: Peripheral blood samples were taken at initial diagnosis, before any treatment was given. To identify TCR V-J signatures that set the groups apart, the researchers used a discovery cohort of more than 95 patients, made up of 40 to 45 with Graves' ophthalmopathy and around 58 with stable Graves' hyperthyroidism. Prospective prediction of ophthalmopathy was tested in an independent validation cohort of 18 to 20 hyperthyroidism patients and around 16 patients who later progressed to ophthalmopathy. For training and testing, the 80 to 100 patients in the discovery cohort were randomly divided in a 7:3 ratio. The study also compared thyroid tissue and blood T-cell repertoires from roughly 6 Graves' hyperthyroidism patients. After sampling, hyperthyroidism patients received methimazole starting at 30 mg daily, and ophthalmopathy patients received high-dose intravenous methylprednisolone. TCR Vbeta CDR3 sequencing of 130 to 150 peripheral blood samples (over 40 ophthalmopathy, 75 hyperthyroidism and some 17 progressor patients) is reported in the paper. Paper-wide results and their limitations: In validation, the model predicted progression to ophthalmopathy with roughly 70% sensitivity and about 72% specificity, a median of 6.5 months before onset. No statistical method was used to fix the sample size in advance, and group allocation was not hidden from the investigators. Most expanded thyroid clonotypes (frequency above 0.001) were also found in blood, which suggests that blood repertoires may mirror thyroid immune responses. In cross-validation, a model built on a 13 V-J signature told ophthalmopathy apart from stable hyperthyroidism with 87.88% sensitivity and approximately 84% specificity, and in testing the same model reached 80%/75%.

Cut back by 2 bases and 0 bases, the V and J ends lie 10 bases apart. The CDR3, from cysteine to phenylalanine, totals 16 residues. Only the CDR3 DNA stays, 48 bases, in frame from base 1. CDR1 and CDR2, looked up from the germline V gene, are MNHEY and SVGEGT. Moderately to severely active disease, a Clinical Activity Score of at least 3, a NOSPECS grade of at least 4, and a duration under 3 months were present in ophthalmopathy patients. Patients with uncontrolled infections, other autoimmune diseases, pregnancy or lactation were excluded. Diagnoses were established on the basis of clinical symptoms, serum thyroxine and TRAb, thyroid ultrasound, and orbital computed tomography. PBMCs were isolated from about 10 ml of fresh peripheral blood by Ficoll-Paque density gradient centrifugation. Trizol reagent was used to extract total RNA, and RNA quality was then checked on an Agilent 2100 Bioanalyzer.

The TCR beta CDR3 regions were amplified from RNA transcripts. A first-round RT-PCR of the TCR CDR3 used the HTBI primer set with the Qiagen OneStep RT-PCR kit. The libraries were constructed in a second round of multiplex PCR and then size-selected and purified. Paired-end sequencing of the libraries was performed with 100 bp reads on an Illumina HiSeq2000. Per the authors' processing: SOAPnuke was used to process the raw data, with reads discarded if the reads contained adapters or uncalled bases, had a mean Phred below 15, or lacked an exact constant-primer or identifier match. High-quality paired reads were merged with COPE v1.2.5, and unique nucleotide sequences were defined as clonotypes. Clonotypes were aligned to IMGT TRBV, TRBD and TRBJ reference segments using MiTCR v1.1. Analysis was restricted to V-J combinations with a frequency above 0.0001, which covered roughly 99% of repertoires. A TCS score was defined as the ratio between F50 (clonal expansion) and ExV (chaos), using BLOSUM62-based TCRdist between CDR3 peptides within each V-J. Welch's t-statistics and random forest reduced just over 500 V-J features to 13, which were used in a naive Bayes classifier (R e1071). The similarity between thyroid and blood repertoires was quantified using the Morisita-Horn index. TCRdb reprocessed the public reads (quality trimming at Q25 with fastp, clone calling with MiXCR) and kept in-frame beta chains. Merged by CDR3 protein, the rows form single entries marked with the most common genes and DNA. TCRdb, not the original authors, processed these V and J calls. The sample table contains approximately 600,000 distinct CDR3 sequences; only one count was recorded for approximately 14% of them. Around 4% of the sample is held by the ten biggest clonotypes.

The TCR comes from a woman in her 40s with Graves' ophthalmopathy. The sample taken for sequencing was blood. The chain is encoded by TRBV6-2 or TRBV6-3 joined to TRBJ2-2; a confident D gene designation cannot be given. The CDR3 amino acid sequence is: CASSYVGYSNTGELFF. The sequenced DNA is TGTGCCAGCAGTTACGTGGGTTATTCGAACACCGGGGAGCTGTTTTTT.